The next 27 T cell receptor beta chains were all read from a single sample in a study of cytomegalovirus exposure and HLA in healthy donors. Researchers ran the PCR with 60 Vbeta and 13 Jbeta primers. Data came from immunoSEQ multiplex PCR; TCRdb stores just in-frame clones and leaves some out. The sample holds around 110,000 clones, about 60% seen once. The sequenced sample consisted of PBMCs. The receptors shown here come from a woman younger than 45 in good health and CMV-seronegative.

The chain carries TRBV2 and TRBJ2-3, with 7 bases fitting TRBD1. The CDR3 sequence is 17 residues long. Germline trimming cut 7 bases from V and 2 bases from J; bases unmatched to any gene: 15. The germline CDR1 and CDR2 sequences are SNHLY and FYNNEI. The CDR3 protein is CASTESSTGLPTDTQYF. CDR3 nucleotide sequence: TGTGCCAGCACCGAATCCTCGACAGGGCTGCCCACAGATACGCAGTATTTT.

This chain joins TRBV5-1 and TRBJ2-7; D possibly corresponds to TRBD1 (5 bases). V was pared by 5 bases and J by 2 bases, with 11 bases between. Germline CDR1 and CDR2: SGHRS and YFSETQ. CDR3 length equals 13 residues. Here the CDR3 reads CASRDTDPYEQYF. The CDR3 DNA sequence: TGCGCCAGCAGGGACACCGACCCCTACGAGCAGTACTTC.

The chain uses TRBV28 and TRBJ2-1; TRBD1 agrees at 8 bases. CDR1 is MDHEN and CDR2 is SYDVKM in the germline V gene. The CDR3 sequence is 15 residues long. V lost 3 bases to trimming and J lost 7 bases; unmatched junction nucleotides: 8. CDR3 nucleotides: TGTGCCAGCAGTTTCCCAGGACAGGGAGGAAATGAGCAGTTCTTC. This encodes CASSFPGQGGNEQFF.

In its sample, this clone was seen a few times. The V and J genes are TRBV7-2 and TRBJ2-1; unclear D gene. Trimming shortened V by 0 bases and J by 4 bases, and 7 bases separated the two germline ends. Germline lookup yields CDR1 SGHTA and CDR2 FQGNSA. The CDR3 extends over 14 amino acids. CDR3 sequence (DNA): TGTGCCAGCAGCTTAGCGCTTGAGTACAATGAGCAGTTCTTC. This encodes CASSLALEYNEQFF.

The rearrangement links TRBV27 to TRBJ2-6; TRBD1 agrees at 11 bases. The CDR3 sequence is 17 residues long. Germline values: CDR1 MNHEY, CDR2 SMNVEV (reference sequence). After removal of 7 bases from V and 3 bases from J, the junction contained 8 bases not matched to a gene. Here the CDR3 DNA reads TGTGCCAGCACCAGCCGGACAGGGGGCAGTGGGGCCAACGTCCTGACTTTC. Translated: CASTSRTGGSGANVLTF.

The chain couples TRBV7-2 to TRBJ2-1, with D possibly being TRBD2 (5 bases). Per the germline V gene, CDR1 is SGHTA and CDR2 is FQGNSA. Trimming removed 4 bases at V and 9 bases at J, with 13 bases between. This CDR3 has 13 residues. The CDR3 DNA sequence: TGTGCCAGCAGCTCCCTAGCATCGAGTGAGCAGTTCTTC. This sequence encodes CASSSLASSEQFF.

This chain joins TRBV30 and TRBJ1-2; 7 bases agree with TRBD1. Germline V gene sequence: CDR1 GTSNPN, CDR2 SVGIG (reference sequence). The CDR3 is 12 residues long. J was trimmed by 8 bases and V by 4 bases; bases with no gene match: 7. The CDR3 DNA sequence: TGTGCCTGGACCAACGACAGGGCGGGCTACACCTTC. It yields the protein CAWTNDRAGYTF.

V gene TRBV7-8 combines with J gene TRBJ2-2; 14 nucleotides align to TRBD2. V shed 3 bases, J shed 4 bases, and the junction held 10 bases outside the gene matches. Per germline, CDR1 SGHVS and CDR2 FQNEAQ. This CDR3 spans 19 amino acids. CDR3 residues: CASSFILGLAGVGTGELFF. CDR3 coding DNA: TGTGCCAGCAGCTTCATACTGGGACTAGCGGGAGTGGGCACCGGGGAGCTGTTTTTT.

This clone was detected only a few times. The gene calls are TRBV5-1 and TRBJ2-7, with D possibly TRBD2 on 5 matching bases. The CDR3 has 12 residues. Germline values: CDR1 SGHRS, CDR2 YFSETQ. V lost 5 bases and J 0 bases, leaving 6 bases between the germline ends. The DNA for the CDR3 is TGCGCCAGCAGGGACTCCTCCTACGAGCAGTACTTC. This gives the protein CASRDSSYEQYF.

The gene calls are TRBV7-3 and TRBJ2-5; D perhaps matches TRBD1 (6 bases). The CDR3 length is 13 residues. The germline CDR1 and CDR2 sequences are SGHTA and FQGTGA. V was shortened by 3 bases and J by 4 bases, with 9 bases between the two germline ends. The CDR3 is CASSFTRGETQYF. Here the CDR3 DNA reads TGTGCCAGCAGCTTTACCAGGGGAGAGACCCAGTACTTC.

This rearrangement joins TRBV2 to TRBJ2-5, with TRBD2 as a possible D gene (5 bases). The J call is in doubt because the DNA end fits TRBJ2-7 better. The CDR3 sequence is 15 residues long. From germline, CDR1 is SNHLY and CDR2 FYNNEI. The CDR3 DNA reads as TGTGCCAGCAGTGGACCAGCGGTCAACTCCTACGAGCAGTACTTC. It encodes CASSGPAVNSYEQYF.

CDR3 in DNA: TGTGCCAGCAGTTACTCGACTAGCGGCACAGATACGCAGTATTTT. Residues: CASSYSTSGTDTQYF. This rearrangement joins TRBV6-6 to TRBJ2-3, with TRBD2 identical over 8 bases. This CDR3 region has 15 residues. J was trimmed by 1 base and V by 0 bases; bases with no gene match: 0. Per the germline V gene, CDR1 is MNHNY and CDR2 is SVGAGI (reference sequence).

There are a few counts of this clone. V gene TRBV7-9 combines with J gene TRBJ2-3; maybe TRBD1 (5 bases). V was shortened by 1 base and J by 1 base, with 6 bases between the two germline ends. The CDR3 has 14 amino acids. CDR1 is SEHNR, CDR2 FQNEAQ, per germline (reference sequence). The CDR3 reads CASSLVGGTDTQYF. The DNA for the CDR3 is TGTGCCAGCAGCTTAGTAGGGGGCACAGATACGCAGTATTTT.

This clone appeared a few times. This sequence joins TRBV27 and TRBJ1-1, with 7 bases fitting TRBD1. J lost 6 bases, V lost 5 bases, and 18 bases had no gene match. The V gene's germline CDR1 is MNHEY and CDR2 SMNVEV (reference sequence). CDR3 size: 17 residues. This CDR3 reads CASSPRRTGWGTSEAFF. The CDR3 bases are TGTGCCAGCAGTCCCCGCCGGACAGGTTGGGGAACGTCTGAAGCTTTCTTT.

The rearrangement joins TRBV28 to TRBJ2-5, with 7 bases lining up with TRBD1. Germline V CDR1 and CDR2: MDHEN, SYDVKM. V lost 4 bases to trimming and J lost 4 bases; unmatched junction nucleotides: 9. The CDR3 runs to 15 residues. CDR3 nucleotide sequence: TGTGCCAGCAGTTCCGTGGGAACAGGGGTAGAGACCCAGTACTTC. Its protein is CASSSVGTGVETQYF. Complete variable domain (other parts from reference TRBV28 and TRBJ2-5): DVKVTQSSRYLVKRTGEKVFLECVQDMDHENMFWYRQDPGLGLRLIYFSYDVKMKEKGDIPEGYSVSREKKERFSLILESASTNQTSMYLCASSSVGTGVETQYFGPGTRLLVL.

V gene TRBV5-1 combines with J gene TRBJ2-1, with 8 positions matching TRBD2. The CDR3 covers 16 residues. Unmatched junction bases numbered 12, after V lost 0 bases and J lost 10 bases. The germline CDR1 and CDR2 sequences are SGHRS and YFSETQ. The CDR3 loop is CASSLEGLGGWGEQFF. DNA for the CDR3: TGCGCCAGCAGCTTGGAGGGACTAGGAGGGTGGGGGGAGCAGTTCTTC.

This sequence joins TRBV7-9 and TRBJ1-1; D gene unclear. This CDR3 spans 12 amino acids. Germline CDR1 and CDR2: SEHNR and FQNEAQ (reference sequence). V lost 5 bases, J lost 10 bases, and 14 bases lay in between. This CDR3 reads CASSTNRRPAFF. The CDR3, as DNA: TGTGCCAGCAGCACAAACCGCCGCCCAGCTTTCTTT.

The chain joins TRBV28 to TRBJ1-1; no reliable D call. Germline V gene data show CDR1 as MDHEN and CDR2 as SYDVKM. CDR3 length: 15 amino acids. Trimming took off 3 bases at V and 5 bases at J, with 16 bases between the two ends. The CDR3 loop is CASSFSEGLGTEAFF. The CDR3 DNA sequence: TGTGCCAGCAGTTTCAGCGAGGGCTTGGGGACTGAAGCTTTCTTT.

The gene calls are TRBV28 and TRBJ1-5; D gene uncertain. The CDR3 is 14 residues long. Trimming removed 4 bases from V and 1 base from J, with 8 bases in between. The germline V gene encodes CDR1 MDHEN and CDR2 SYDVKM. In DNA, the CDR3 is TGTGCCAGCAGTTACACCGGGAGCAATCAGCCCCAGCATTTT. Translating gives CASSYTGSNQPQHF.

This rearrangement joins TRBV5-6 to TRBJ2-1, with D perhaps matching TRBD1 (6 bases). The CDR3 spans 12 residues. V lost 6 bases to trimming and J lost 13 bases, with 17 bases between them. Per germline, CDR1 SGHDT and CDR2 YYEEEE. The CDR3 here is CASNHARDIQFF. CDR3 sequence (DNA): TGTGCCAGCAATCACGCCCGGGACATTCAGTTCTTC.

The V gene is TRBV18, the J gene TRBJ1-5; 7 bases are shared with TRBD1. The CDR3 covers 15 residues. V shed 5 bases, J shed 2 bases, and the junction held 6 bases outside the gene matches. CDR1 and CDR2 from the germline V gene are KGHSH and LQKENI. CDR3 in DNA: TGTGCCAGCTCAACAGGGGCGGCGGGCAATCAGCCCCAGCATTTT. This gives the protein CASSTGAAGNQPQHF.

J is TRBJ2-1 and V is TRBV28; tentatively, D is TRBD2 (6 bases). Trimming left V 6 bases short and J 4 bases short, with 19 bases between. The germline V gene has CDR1 MDHEN and CDR2 SYDVKM. CDR3 length: 16 residues. The CDR3 bases are TGTGCCAGCAGGCCTCCCGGGACTTCGCCATACAATGAGCAGTTCTTC. Translation gives CASRPPGTSPYNEQFF.

As concerns this clone: At the DNA level, this CDR3 is encoded by other sequences in the same sample as well. CDR3 coding DNA: TGTGCCAGCAGTTTTCGAGAGACCCAGTACTTC. It yields the protein CASSFRETQYF. The J gene is TRBJ2-5, the V gene TRBV27; D not certain. Germline CDR1 MNHEY, CDR2 SMNVEV (reference sequence). The CDR3 has 11 amino acids. Trimming removed 3 bases from V and 4 bases from J, with 3 bases in between.

V usage is TRBV5-8 and J usage is TRBJ2-1, with D perhaps matching TRBD2 (6 bases). Trimming removed 2 bases at V and 0 bases at J, with 15 bases between. The CDR3 is 17 residues long. Germline assignment: CDR1 SGHTS and CDR2 YDEGEE. The CDR3 DNA follows: TGTGCCAGCAGCTTTATTCAGGGACTTATCTCCTACAATGAGCAGTTCTTC. It codes for CASSFIQGLISYNEQFF.

The chain links TRBV27 to TRBJ2-5, with D perhaps matching TRBD2 (6 bases). The V gene lost 5 bases and the J gene lost 3 bases, with 19 bases spanning the gap. The CDR3 spans 16 residues. Germline V lookup: CDR1 MNHEY, CDR2 SMNVEV (reference sequence). The CDR3 is CASSPTHRRVEETQYF. The CDR3 DNA reads as TGTGCCAGCAGTCCCACCCACAGGAGGGTAGAAGAGACCCAGTACTTC.

The chain joins TRBV5-5 to TRBJ2-3, with 13 bases aligning to TRBD2. Germline assignment: CDR1 SGHKS and CDR2 YYEKEE (reference sequence). The V and J ends lost 6 bases and 5 bases, in that order; junction bases with no gene match: 9. The CDR3 is made up of 16 amino acids. CDR3 protein: CASTKGLAGNEDTQYF. The CDR3 nucleotides are TGTGCCAGCACAAAGGGACTAGCGGGAAATGAAGATACGCAGTATTTT.

This chain connects TRBV7-8 to TRBJ1-1, with D perhaps TRBD1 (5 bases). Germline CDR1 and CDR2: SGHVS and FQNEAQ. The V end lost 3 bases, the J end lost 1 base, and 9 bases lay between the germline ends. The CDR3 totals 14 residues. The DNA of the CDR3 is TGTGCCAGCAGCTTCCAGGGATCGAACACTGAAGCTTTCTTT. Translated: CASSFQGSNTEAFF.